These 4 T cell receptor beta chains came from one sample sequenced in a study of human T cells and chemical hapten exposure. From whole blood left unfractionated, total RNA was extracted. From the 5' RACE reads, TCRdb called clonotypes with MiXCR, one entry per CDR3 protein. Of under 150,000 distinct CDR3 sequences listed, roughly a fifth are singletons. Receptors were obtained from a human donor in good health.

With respect to this clonotype: At one end the junction does not follow the germline gene, possibly because of a read error. The CDR3 region has the DNA TGCAGTGCTGCTCAGACTAGCGGGAGGGCCCCGATCTTC. This sequence encodes CSAAQTSGRAPIF. The genes are TRBV20-1 and TRBJ2-1, with 14 nucleotides matching TRBD2. CDR3 size: 13 residues. Germline loops: CDR1 DFQATT, CDR2 SNEGSKA (reference sequence).

Remarks on this clonotype: The germline gene is not matched at one end of the junction; a read error may be the cause. The J gene is TRBJ2-7, the V gene TRBV6-5, with D uncertain. The CDR3 length is 14 residues. From germline, CDR1 is MNHEY and CDR2 SVGAGI. This CDR3 is CASGYPGPCDEQYF. For the CDR3, the DNA is TGTGCCAGCGGTTACCCCGGGCCCTGCGACGAGCAGTACTTC.

A few counts support this clonotype. The chain carries TRBV6-2 or TRBV6-3 and TRBJ2-7; D call uncertain. CDR3 size: 12 residues. From germline, CDR1 is MNHEY and CDR2 SVGEGT. V gave up 5 bases and J gave up 1 base, with 6 bases separating them. CDR3 residues: CASSIPSYEQYF. CDR3 bases: TGTGCCAGCAGTATCCCGTCCTACGAGCAGTACTTC.

This clonotype was seen a few times. An end of the junction does not agree with germline; a read error may underlie this. This chain uses TRBV11-2 with TRBJ2-3; D is ambiguous. The CDR3 runs 15 residues. Germline V lookup: CDR1 SGHAT, CDR2 FQNNGV. The chain's CDR3 is CASSLDPRGTDTQYF. In DNA form, the CDR3 reads TGTGCCAGCAGCCTAGACCCTCGGGGCACAGATACGCAGTATTTT.